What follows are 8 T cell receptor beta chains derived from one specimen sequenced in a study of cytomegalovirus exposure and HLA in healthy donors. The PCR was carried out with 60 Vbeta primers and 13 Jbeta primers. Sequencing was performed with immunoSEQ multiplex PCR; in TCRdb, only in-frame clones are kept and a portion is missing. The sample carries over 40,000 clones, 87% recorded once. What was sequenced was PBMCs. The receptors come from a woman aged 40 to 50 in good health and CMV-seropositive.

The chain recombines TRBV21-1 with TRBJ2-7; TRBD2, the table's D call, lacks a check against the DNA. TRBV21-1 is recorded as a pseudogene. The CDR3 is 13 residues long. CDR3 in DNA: TGTGCCAGCAGAGATGCGGGGGTCTACGAGCAGTACTTC. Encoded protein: CASRDAGVYEQYF.

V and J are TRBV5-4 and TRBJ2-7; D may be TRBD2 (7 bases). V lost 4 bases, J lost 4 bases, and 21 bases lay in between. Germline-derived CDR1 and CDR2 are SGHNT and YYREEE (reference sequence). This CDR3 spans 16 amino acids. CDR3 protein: CASSPVGGSQGYEQYF. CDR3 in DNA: TGTGCCAGCAGCCCCGTGGGGGGGTCCCAGGGGTACGAGCAGTACTTC.

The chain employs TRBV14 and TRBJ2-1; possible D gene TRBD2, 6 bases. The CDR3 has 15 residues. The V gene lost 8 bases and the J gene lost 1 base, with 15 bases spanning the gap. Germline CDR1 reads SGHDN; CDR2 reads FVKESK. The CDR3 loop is CASRLGGKSYNEQFF. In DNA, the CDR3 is TGTGCCAGCCGCCTCGGGGGAAAATCCTACAATGAGCAGTTCTTC. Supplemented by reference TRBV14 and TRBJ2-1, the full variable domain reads EAGVTQFPSHSVIEKGQTVTLRCDPISGHDNLYWYRRVMGKEIKFLLHFVKESKQDESGMPNNRFLAERTGGTYSTLKVQPAELEDSGVYFCASRLGGKSYNEQFFGPGTRLTVL.

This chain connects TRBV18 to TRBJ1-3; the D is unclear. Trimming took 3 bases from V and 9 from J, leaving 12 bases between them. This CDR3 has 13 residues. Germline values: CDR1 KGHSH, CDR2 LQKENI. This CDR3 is CASSPDLGGTIYF. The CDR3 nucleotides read TGTGCCAGCTCACCGGACTTGGGTGGCACCATATATTTT.

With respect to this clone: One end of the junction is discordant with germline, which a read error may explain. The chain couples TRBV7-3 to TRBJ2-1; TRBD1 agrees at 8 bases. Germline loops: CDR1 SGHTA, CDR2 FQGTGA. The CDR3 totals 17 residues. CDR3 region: CSSSDGQGRQFQSEQFF. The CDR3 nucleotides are TGTTCCAGCAGCGACGGACAGGGACGACAATTTCAAAGTGAGCAGTTCTTC.

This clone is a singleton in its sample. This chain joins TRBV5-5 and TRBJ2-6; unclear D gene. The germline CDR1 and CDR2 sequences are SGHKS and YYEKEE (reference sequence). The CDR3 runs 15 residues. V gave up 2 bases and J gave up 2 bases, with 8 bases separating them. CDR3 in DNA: TGTGCCAGCAGCTTCCCTTCCGCTGGGGCCAACGTCCTGACTTTC. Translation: CASSFPSAGANVLTF.

The chain's CDR3 is CASTVQTGGTF. CDR3 nucleotide sequence: TGTGCCAGCACCGTACAGACCGGGGGCACCTTC. This chain connects TRBV11-1 to TRBJ1-2; a possible D gene is TRBD1 (5 bases). The CDR3 has 11 residues. The V gene lost 7 bases and the J gene lost 13 bases, with 16 bases spanning the gap. Germline lookup yields CDR1 SGHAT and CDR2 FQDESV (reference sequence).

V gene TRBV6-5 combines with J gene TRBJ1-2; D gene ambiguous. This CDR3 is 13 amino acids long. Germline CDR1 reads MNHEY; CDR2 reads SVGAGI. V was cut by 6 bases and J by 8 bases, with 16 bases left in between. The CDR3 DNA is TGTGCCAGCAGCCCTTCCAGCCGAGGGGGCTACACCTTC. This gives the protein CASSPSSRGGYTF.